The rows below give T cell receptor beta chains drawn from one sample of a study of blood T cell repertoires in COVID-19. This table comes from immunoSEQ multiplex PCR, and its TCRdb copy is limited to in-frame clones, with some not included. The table has around 290,000 clones, 75% to 95% seen once. The source material was PBMCs or T cells enriched from blood (not recorded which). The receptor source for this set is a woman aged 25 to 39 who had recovered from COVID-19. The CDR3 runs from the conserved cysteine through the conserved F or W. A D gene is named only where the DNA matches it firmly. Some rows have no size entry. The others give once, few or many, or a class for an expanded clone.

TRBD2,TRBV5-6,TRBJ2-1,NA,CASSHLKREGLTIGEQFF,TGTGCCAGCAGCCACCTTAAGCGGGAGGGCCTTACCATCGGTGAGCAGTTCTTC
TRBD2,TRBV5-1,TRBJ2-3,NA,CASSSVAGGTDTQYF,TGCGCCAGCAGCTCAGTAGCGGGTGGCACAGATACGCAGTATTTT
TRBD2,TRBV28,TRBJ2-5,NA,CASRLLAGGPSWETQYF,TGTGCCAGCAGACTCCTAGCGGGAGGGCCCAGTTGGGAGACCCAGTACTTC
NA,TRBV5-1,TRBJ1-1,NA,CASSVLMNTEAFF,TGCGCCAGCAGCGTCTTAATGAACACTGAAGCTTTCTTT
TRBD1,TRBV5-1,TRBJ2-1,NA,CASSPPGQGENEQFF,TGCGCCAGCAGCCCCCCAGGACAGGGAGAGAATGAGCAGTTCTTC
TRBD2,TRBV5-1,TRBJ2-1,once,CASSLAAGGSYNEQFF,TGCGCCAGCAGCTTGGCAGCGGGAGGCTCCTACAATGAGCAGTTCTTC
NA,TRBV5-1,TRBJ2-1,NA,CASSSEGHLSYNEQFF,TGCGCCAGCAGTAGTGAGGGACACCTATCTTACAATGAGCAGTTCTTC
NA,TRBV5-1,TRBJ2-2,NA,CASSLFLGASVKSGELFF,TGCGCCAGCAGCTTGTTTTTGGGGGCCTCTGTTAAGAGTGGGGAGCTGTTTTTT
NA,TRBV15,TRBJ1-5,NA,CATSGPRGRNQPQHF,TGTGCCACCAGCGGACCCAGGGGTAGGAATCAGCCCCAGCATTTT
TRBD1,TRBV19,TRBJ2-5,NA,CASSVRDRGETQYF,TGTGCCAGTAGTGTCCGGGACAGGGGAGAGACCCAGTACTTC
NA,TRBV6-5,TRBJ1-2,NA,CASSYSGPIGGYTF,TGTGCCAGCAGTTACTCGGGTCCTATCGGGGGCTACACCTTC
TRBD1,TRBV3-1/TRBV3-2,TRBJ1-1,NA,CASSHRQGTTEAFF,TGTGCCAGCAGCCACAGACAGGGAACGACTGAAGCTTTCTTT
NA,TRBV7-2,TRBJ1-4,once,CASSLTAHGATNEKLFF,TGTGCCAGCAGCTTAACTGCGCACGGTGCAACTAATGAAAAACTGTTTTTT
NA,TRBV19,TRBJ1-5,NA,CASSVTAYNQPQHF,TGTGCCTCGTCCGTGACAGCTTACAATCAGCCCCAGCATTTT
TRBD1,TRBV28,TRBJ2-2,NA,CASSQTGRRTGELFF,TGTGCCAGCAGTCAGACAGGGCGTCGGACCGGGGAGCTGTTTTTT
NA,TRBV27,TRBJ1-1,once,CASSLKGGTEAFF,TGTGCCAGCAGTTTAAAGGGAGGCACTGAAGCTTTCTTT
TRBD1,TRBV7-2,TRBJ1-6,NA,CASSPGQGAGSPLHF,TGTGCCAGCAGCCCGGGACAGGGGGCGGGTTCACCCCTCCACTTT
TRBD1,TRBV9,TRBJ1-3,NA,CASSVSDRGDNSGNTIYF,TGTGCCAGCAGCGTATCAGACAGGGGCGACAACTCTGGAAACACCATATATTTT
TRBD2,TRBV24-1,TRBJ2-3,NA,CATSDSLAGGPIDTQYF,TGTGCCACCAGTGATTCGCTAGCGGGAGGGCCAATAGATACGCAGTATTTT
NA,TRBV27,TRBJ2-3,NA,CASSLWTASGLSTDTQYF,TGTGCCAGCAGTTTATGGACTGCGAGCGGACTTAGCACAGATACGCAGTATTTT